Below are 5 T cell receptor beta chains sequenced from a single sample in a study of cytomegalovirus exposure and HLA in healthy donors. PCR was performed using 60 Vbeta and 13 Jbeta primers. The protocol was immunoSEQ multiplex PCR, while the TCRdb copy is restricted to in-frame clones and leaves out a portion. The table shows hundreds of thousands of clones, with about 75% occurring only once. The sequenced material came from PBMCs. The origin of the receptors is a male donor in good health and CMV-seronegative.

The chain recombines TRBV5-4 with TRBJ2-7; 8 positions match TRBD1. There are 13 residues in the CDR3. V lost 2 bases to trimming and J lost 6 bases; unmatched junction nucleotides: 4. Per the germline V gene, CDR1 is SGHNT and CDR2 is YYREEE (reference sequence). The CDR3 region has the DNA TGTGCCAGCAGCTTTGGACAGGGCGCCGAGCAGTACTTC. Amino acid sequence: CASSFGQGAEQYF.

The chain is built from TRBV6-5 and TRBJ1-4; D perhaps matches TRBD1 (5 bases). Germline-derived CDR1 and CDR2 are MNHEY and SVGAGI. V was trimmed by 2 bases and J by 5 bases, leaving 15 bases between them. The CDR3 runs 16 residues. In DNA, the CDR3 is TGTGCCAGCAGTTACCTTGGACGCCCAGGGAATGAAAAACTGTTTTTT. Translating gives CASSYLGRPGNEKLFF.

The chain links TRBV27 to TRBJ2-7; D is possibly TRBD1 (6 bases). Germline CDR1 MNHEY, CDR2 SMNVEV (reference sequence). Trimming removed 0 bases from V and 1 base from J, with 10 bases in between. There are 15 residues in the CDR3. The chain's CDR3 is CASSLSQGSSYEQYF. The CDR3 nucleotides read TGTGCCAGCAGTTTATCCCAGGGGTCGTCCTACGAGCAGTACTTC.

The sample holds a few counts of this clone. V is TRBV7-9 and J is TRBJ2-7; D may be TRBD2 (7 bases). V dropped 2 bases and J dropped 4 bases, with 12 bases sitting between them. Germline V gene data show CDR1 as SEHNR and CDR2 as FQNEAQ (reference sequence). This CDR3 has 14 residues. The CDR3 DNA is TGTGCCAGCAGCTTACGGGGGGCGGTATACGAGCAGTACTTC. Its protein is CASSLRGAVYEQYF.

This chain links TRBV29-1 with TRBJ2-5; D uncertain. CDR1 is SQVTM, CDR2 ANQGSEA, per germline. The germline V and J ends were trimmed by 4 bases and 3 bases, with 6 bases remaining between them. The CDR3 runs to 11 residues. The CDR3 DNA reads TGCAGCGTTGTCCCTAAAGAGACCCAGTACTTC. Translated, it gives CSVVPKETQYF.